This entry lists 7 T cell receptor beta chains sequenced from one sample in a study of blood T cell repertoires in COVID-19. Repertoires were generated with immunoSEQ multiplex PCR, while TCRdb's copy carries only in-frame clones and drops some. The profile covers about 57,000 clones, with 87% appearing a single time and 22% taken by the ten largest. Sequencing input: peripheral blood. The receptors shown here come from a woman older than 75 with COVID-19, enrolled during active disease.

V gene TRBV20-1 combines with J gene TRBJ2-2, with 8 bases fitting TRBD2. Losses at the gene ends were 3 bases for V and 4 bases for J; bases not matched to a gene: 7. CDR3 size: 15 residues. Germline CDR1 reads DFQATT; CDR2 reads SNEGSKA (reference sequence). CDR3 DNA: TGCAGTGCTAGTCGGGGGGGCCATGTCACCGGGGAGCTGTTTTTT. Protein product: CSASRGGHVTGELFF.

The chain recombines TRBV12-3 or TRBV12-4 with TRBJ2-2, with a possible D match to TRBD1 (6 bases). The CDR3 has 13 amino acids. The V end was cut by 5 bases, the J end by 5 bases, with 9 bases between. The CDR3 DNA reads TGTGCCAGCAGTAACCAGGGGACCGGGGAGCTGTTTTTT. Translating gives CASSNQGTGELFF.

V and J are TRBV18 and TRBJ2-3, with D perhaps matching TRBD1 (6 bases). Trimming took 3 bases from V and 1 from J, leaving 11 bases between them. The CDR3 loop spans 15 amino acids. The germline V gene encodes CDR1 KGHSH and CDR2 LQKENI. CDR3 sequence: CASSPENRGTDTQYF. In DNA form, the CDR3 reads TGTGCCAGCTCACCCGAGAACAGGGGCACAGATACGCAGTATTTT.

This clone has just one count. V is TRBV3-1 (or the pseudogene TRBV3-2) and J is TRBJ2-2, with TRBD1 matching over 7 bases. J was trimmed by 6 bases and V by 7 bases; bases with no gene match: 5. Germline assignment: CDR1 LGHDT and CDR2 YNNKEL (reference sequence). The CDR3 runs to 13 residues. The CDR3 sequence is CASTFQGAGELFF. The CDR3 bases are TGTGCCAGCACATTCCAGGGGGCCGGGGAGCTGTTTTTT.

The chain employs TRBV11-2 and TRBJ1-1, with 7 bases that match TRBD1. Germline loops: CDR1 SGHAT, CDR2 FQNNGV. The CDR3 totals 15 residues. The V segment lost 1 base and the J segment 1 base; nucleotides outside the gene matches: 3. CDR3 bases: TGTGCCAGCAGCTTAGCAGGGGGGACGAACACTGAAGCTTTCTTT. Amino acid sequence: CASSLAGGTNTEAFF. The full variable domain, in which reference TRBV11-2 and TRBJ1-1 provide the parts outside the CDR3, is EAGVAQSPRYKIIEKRQSVAFWCNPISGHATLYWYQQILGQGPKLLIQFQNNGVVDDSQLPKDRFSAERLKGVDSTLKIQPAKLEDSAVYLCASSLAGGTNTEAFFGQGTRLTVV.

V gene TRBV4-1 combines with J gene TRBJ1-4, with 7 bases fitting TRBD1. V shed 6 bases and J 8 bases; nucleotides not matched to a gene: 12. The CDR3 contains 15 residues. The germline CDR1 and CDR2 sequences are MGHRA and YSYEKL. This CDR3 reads CASSPTQTGSEKLFF. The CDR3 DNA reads TGCGCCAGCAGTCCCACACAGACAGGGAGCGAAAAACTGTTTTTT.

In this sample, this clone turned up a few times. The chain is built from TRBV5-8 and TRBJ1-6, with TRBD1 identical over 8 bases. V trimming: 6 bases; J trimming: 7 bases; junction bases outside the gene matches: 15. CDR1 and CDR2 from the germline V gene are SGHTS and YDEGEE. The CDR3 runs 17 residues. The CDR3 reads CASKRNQGAGLNSPLHF. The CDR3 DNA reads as TGTGCCAGCAAAAGGAACCAGGGGGCTGGGTTGAATTCACCCCTCCACTTT.